Shown below are 5 T cell receptor beta chains from a single sample sequenced in a study of technical replicates of blood from a few donors. TCRdb's copy holds only in-frame clones and misses some; the assay was immunoSEQ multiplex PCR. The sample lists just over 95,000 clones, about 95% occurring once. Material: T cells isolated from PBMCs. Every receptor here comes from a human donor in good health.

This clone has only one observation. The J gene is TRBJ1-2, the V gene TRBV5-4, with no clear D. Germline CDR1 SGHNT, CDR2 YYREEE (reference sequence). This CDR3 spans 13 amino acids. V gave up 0 bases and J gave up 4 bases, with 7 bases separating them. The CDR3 here is CASSLGGSYGYTF. CDR3 DNA sequence: TGTGCCAGCAGCTTGGGCGGCAGCTATGGCTACACCTTC.

The chain couples TRBV6-5 to TRBJ2-5; the D gene is possibly TRBD1 (6 bases). CDR1 MNHEY and CDR2 SVGAGI come from the germline V gene. The CDR3 has 15 residues. V was cut by 5 bases and J by 1 base, with 14 bases left in between. The CDR3 DNA sequence: TGTGCCAGCAGTGTTCTAGGGGGAATCCAAGAGACCCAGTACTTC. Translated: CASSVLGGIQETQYF.

This chain links TRBV6-1 with TRBJ2-7; possible D gene TRBD2, 6 bases. V lost 2 bases and J lost 7, with 18 bases in between. Germline CDR1 is MNHNS and CDR2 is SASEGT. This CDR3 contains 15 residues. This chain's CDR3 is CASSELGQGGGEQYF. The CDR3 nucleotides read TGTGCCAGCAGTGAATTAGGTCAGGGAGGTGGTGAGCAGTACTTC.

V gene TRBV7-8 combines with J gene TRBJ1-1, with D perhaps matching TRBD1 (6 bases). The CDR3 contains 12 residues. Germline loops: CDR1 SGHVS, CDR2 FQNEAQ. The V and J ends lost 5 bases and 4 bases respectively, with 8 bases between them. The CDR3 loop is CASSKQGTEAFF. In nucleotides, the CDR3 is TGTGCCAGCAGCAAACAGGGCACTGAAGCTTTCTTT.

The rearrangement joins TRBV19 to TRBJ1-4; 10 nucleotides line up with TRBD1. The CDR3 runs to 18 residues. J was trimmed by 0 bases and V by 5 bases; bases with no gene match: 9. Germline V gives CDR1 LNHDA, CDR2 SQIVND (reference sequence). DNA for the CDR3: TGTGCCAGTAGTCGCGCCGGGACAGGGGACGCAACTAATGAAAAACTGTTTTTT. It yields the protein CASSRAGTGDATNEKLFF.